This TCR beta chain was found in a study of blood T cell repertoires in COVID-19. Study information: The study drew acute and convalescent COVID-19 samples from the United States, Italy and Spain. Sources were T cells, B-cell-depleted T cells, or PBMCs; the material itself was cDNA or gDNA.

Under the authors' procedure: Counts of nucleated cells, estimated from reference gene primer amplification, were obtained. Sequencing was performed with immunoSEQ multiplex PCR; in TCRdb, only in-frame clones are kept and a portion is missing. V and J calls and clone size are copied from that table; D and trimming were computed from the DNA. The table shows about 290,000 clones, with nearly 90% occurring only once. V was clipped by 1 base and J by 1 base; unmatched bases: 11. This CDR3 region has 18 residues. Per the germline V gene, CDR1 is MGHRA and CDR2 is YSYEKL. Seattle patient enrollment occurred during active infection, with longitudinal follow-up thereafter.

The clonotype was recovered from a woman aged 25-40 years with COVID-19, enrolled during active disease. The specimen sequenced was peripheral blood. This chain links TRBV4-1 with TRBJ2-7, with 9 bases aligning to TRBD1. CDR3 protein: CASSQGGHGTGLSYEQYF. CDR3 nucleotide sequence: TGCGCCAGCAGCCAAGGGGGCCACGGGACAGGGCTATCCTACGAGCAGTACTTC.